Presented here are 9 T cell receptor beta chains from one specimen sequenced in a study of T cell responses to AZD1222 COVID-19 vaccine. Libraries were prepared by immunoSEQ multiplex PCR; TCRdb keeps only in-frame clonotypes and omits some of them. Of some 140,000 clones listed, around 85% were seen once; the top ten hold around 7.9%. The starting material was peripheral blood, obtained 28 days after the second dose of the MenACWY control vaccine. The receptors were sampled from an adult who received the MenACWY meningococcal vaccine as a control.

This clone came up once. J is TRBJ1-6 and V is TRBV9; weak D call: TRBD1 (6 bases). V was pared by 3 bases and J by 5 bases, with 9 bases between. The CDR3 runs to 14 residues. The germline gives CDR1 SGDLS, CDR2 YYNGEE. CDR3: CASSAAGDNSPLHF. The CDR3 nucleotides are TGTGCCAGCAGCGCGGCAGGGGATAATTCACCCCTCCACTTT.

J is TRBJ1-1 and V is TRBV7-2; D may be TRBD1 (5 bases). This CDR3 comprises 13 residues. V was cut by 0 bases and J by 5 bases, with 7 bases left in between. In germline, CDR1 is SGHTA, CDR2 FQGNSA. CDR3 amino acids: CASSLAGETEAFF. DNA for the CDR3: TGTGCCAGCAGCTTAGCAGGGGAGACTGAAGCTTTCTTT. The full variable domain, rest sourced from reference TRBV7-2 and TRBJ1-1, is GAGVSQSPSNKVTEKGKDVELRCDPISGHTALYWYRQSLGQGLEFLIYFQGNSAPDKSGLPSDRFSAERTGGSVSTLTIQRTQQEDSAVYLCASSLAGETEAFFGQGTRLTVV.

This chain connects TRBV30 to TRBJ1-1; no clear D gene. Germline V CDR1 and CDR2: GTSNPN, SVGIG (reference sequence). There are 12 residues in the CDR3. The V end lost 3 bases, the J end lost 8 bases, and 13 bases lay between the germline ends. This CDR3 is CAWRTSRTEAFF. The CDR3 DNA reads TGTGCCTGGAGGACCTCGAGGACCGAAGCTTTCTTT.

The chain has TRBV5-1 and TRBJ2-2; perhaps TRBD1 as D (6 bases). Looked up from germline, CDR1 is SGHRS and CDR2 is YFSETQ. The CDR3 loop spans 14 amino acids. V shed 3 bases and J shed 4 bases, with 10 bases lying between them. The CDR3 sequence is CASSYTGSTGELFF. As DNA, the CDR3 is TGCGCCAGCAGCTACACAGGGTCCACCGGGGAGCTGTTTTTT.

This rearrangement joins TRBV6-5 to TRBJ2-7, with a possible D match to TRBD2 (5 bases). CDR1 is MNHEY, CDR2 SVGAGI, per germline. Trimming left V 10 bases short and J 3 bases short, with 16 bases between. This CDR3 has 13 amino acids. The DNA for the CDR3 is TGTGCCACCCACCTAGCTCCGGACTACGAGCAGTACGTC. It translates to CATHLAPDYEQYV.

The chain combines TRBV6-1 with TRBJ1-1; TRBD1 is a possible D gene (6 bases). V gave up 3 bases and J gave up 1 base, with 9 bases separating them. This CDR3 is built from 14 residues. Germline CDR1 reads MNHNS; CDR2 reads SASEGT. CDR3 region: CASSDMGQNTEAFF. In DNA, the CDR3 is TGTGCCAGCAGTGATATGGGACAGAACACTGAAGCTTTCTTT.

The genes are TRBV21-1 and TRBJ2-2; the table names TRBD2, a call not compared with the DNA. TRBV21-1 is termed a pseudogene. The CDR3 covers 16 residues. The DNA of the CDR3 is TGTGCCAGCAGCAAATTGTGGGACTTGGACACCGGGGAGCTGTTTTTT. Its translation: CASSKLWDLDTGELFF.

The CDR3 coding sequence is TGTGCAAGTCGCCCCGGACTAGCGCCCGTATCCTACGAGCAGTACTTC. The encoded protein is CASRPGLAPVSYEQYF. The rearrangement links TRBV12-2 to TRBJ2-7; the DNA was not used to check the table's D call, TRBD2. TRBV12-2 is deemed a pseudogene. The CDR3 sequence is 16 residues long.

V and J are TRBV6-5 and TRBJ2-4, with TRBD1 matching 7 bases. Germline-derived CDR1 and CDR2 are MNHEY and SVGAGI. Losses at the gene ends were 6 bases for V and 4 bases for J; bases not matched to a gene: 6. The length of the CDR3 is 14 residues. CDR3 sequence reads: CASRLLQGKNIQYF. The DNA of the CDR3 is TGTGCCAGCAGACTATTACAGGGGAAAAACATTCAGTACTTC.